This T cell receptor beta chain was captured by sequencing in a study of Ad26.COV2.S vaccination and SARS-CoV-2 variants. The study's findings and limits: The analyses of TCR breadth and depth may have understated the size of total T cell responses. Breadth measured for non-spike TCRs was similar across vaccine and placebo recipients. Considerable breadth of spike-specific CD8+ and CD4+ T cell responses has reportedly been documented following vaccination.

The CDR3 contains 14 residues. V gave up 2 bases and J gave up 0 bases; unmatched junction bases: 1. Germline CDR1 MDHEN, CDR2 SYDVKM. Specified treatment: 15 to 20 received Ad26.COV2.S at low or high dose, single or two shots; a few received placebo; per-sample allocation not given. All samples were drawn on day 63, counting from the first vaccine or placebo injection. An adult of 18-55 years in Boston served as donor. The data were produced by immunoSEQ multiplex PCR, yet TCRdb's version contains in-frame clones alone and is incomplete. The sample holds some 300,000 clones, 70% to 90% seen once. Concerning this clone: Its specificity is unknown. The same CDR3 can be traced to other DNA sequences in this sample.

This receptor was taken from a person between 18 and 65 years old who received the Ad26.COV2.S COVID-19 vaccine or a placebo. The J gene is TRBJ2-7, the V gene TRBV28; the match to TRBD1 covers 7 bases. Here the sequenced sample was peripheral blood, taken in a trial of Ad26.COV2.S vaccine versus placebo. The CDR3 DNA is TGTGCCAGCAGTTTACGGACAGGCTCCTACGAGCAGTACTTC. This encodes CASSLRTGSYEQYF.